These T cell receptor beta chains were read from a single sample in a study of identical twins. One entry per CDR3 protein results from TCRdb running MiXCR on the 5' RACE reads. Of about 490,000 distinct CDR3 sequences listed, 13% to 15% are singletons. The data were also submitted as part of a second study, on yellow fever vaccine responses in identical twins.

Sequencing input: CD4+ T cells sorted from blood. The receptors originated from a woman younger than 30 in good health. The CDR3 runs from the conserved cysteine through the conserved F or W. D genes are given only for firm matches. Clone size is not always given. Where it is, it says once, few, many or a class for expanded clones.

>NA|TRBV12-3/TRBV12-4|NA|16|TRBJ1-3
CASSHGYDNIGSTIYF
TGTGCCAGCAGTCACGGCTATGACAATATCGGGAGCACCATATATTTT
>TRBD1|TRBV5-1|few|16|TRBJ2-7
CASSSLGTGRKFEQYF
TGCGCCAGCAGCTCCTTGGGGACAGGGAGGAAATTCGAGCAGTACTTC
>NA|TRBV7-3|few|16|TRBJ2-2
CASSLYPGLSTGELFF
TGTGCCAGCAGCTTATATCCAGGGTTGAGTACCGGGGAGCTGTTTTTT
>NA|TRBV20-1|NA|15|TRBJ2-3
CSAPGLKFSTDTQYF
TGCAGTGCTCCGGGACTCAAGTTTAGCACAGATACGCAGTATTTT
>NA|TRBV6-5|few|12|TRBJ2-6
CASSGAFNVLTF
TGTGCCAGCAGCGGGGCCTTCAACGTCCTGACTTTC
>TRBD2|TRBV28|NA|18|TRBJ2-5
CASSPWTSGTNAQETQYF
TGTGCCAGCAGTCCTTGGACTAGCGGGACAAATGCACAAGAGACCCAGTACTTC
>TRBD2|TRBV2|NA|18|TRBJ2-3
CASSESIPSGSLRDTQYF
TGTGCCAGCAGTGAAAGTATACCTAGCGGGAGTCTGAGGGATACGCAGTATTTT
>NA|TRBV3-1|many|13|TRBJ2-7
CASSQAQGGEQYF
TGTGCCAGCAGCCAAGCACAGGGCGGGGAGCAGTACTTC
>NA|TRBV3-1|NA|14|TRBJ2-1
CASSLLSGGPGQFF
TGTGCCAGCAGCCTTCTCTCCGGCGGGCCAGGGCAGTTCTTC
>TRBD1|TRBV6-1|many|15|TRBJ2-1
CASSDTGVFYNEQFF
TGTGCCAGCAGCGATACAGGGGTGTTTTACAATGAGCAGTTCTTC
>TRBD1|TRBV20-1|NA|14|TRBJ2-1
CSATTGGERNEQFF
TGCAGTGCTACGACAGGGGGTGAAAGAAATGAGCAGTTCTTC
>NA|TRBV12-3/TRBV12-4|NA|13|TRBJ1-2
CASSLGTEAGYTF
TGTGCCAGCAGTTTAGGGACGGAGGCTGGCTACACCTTC
>TRBD2|TRBV11-2|few|18|TRBJ2-3
CASSLVGTSGRLPDTQYF
TGTGCCAGCAGCTTAGTTGGGACTAGCGGGAGGTTACCAGATACGCAGTATTTT
>TRBD1|TRBV6-1|NA|15|TRBJ2-7
CASTQHRDSSSEQYF
TGTGCCAGCACCCAACACCGGGACAGCTCGAGCGAGCAGTACTTC
>NA|TRBV20-1|NA|16|TRBJ1-1
CSADTRGGSSNTEAFF
TGCAGTGCTGACACCCGGGGGGGCAGCTCTAACACTGAAGCTTTCTTT
>NA|TRBV15|NA|13|TRBJ2-2
CATSSFLTGELFF
TGTGCCACCAGCAGTTTCCTCACCGGGGAGCTGTTTTTT
>NA|TRBV20-1|many|12|TRBJ1-6
CSAMGVNSPLHF
TGCAGTGCTATGGGGGTAAATTCACCCCTCCACTTT
>TRBD1|TRBV12-3/TRBV12-4|few|12|TRBJ1-2
CASSWTGVGYTF
TGTGCCAGCAGTTGGACAGGGGTTGGCTACACCTTC
>NA|TRBV24-1|few|14|TRBJ2-3
CATSGGRGTDTQYF
TGTGCCACCTCCGGGGGGCGCGGCACAGATACGCAGTATTTT
>TRBD2|TRBV11-2|NA|18|TRBJ2-3
CASSLLAGAVRHKDTQYF
TGTGCCAGCAGCTTACTAGCGGGAGCCGTGAGGCACAAGGATACGCAGTATTTT
>TRBD1|TRBV5-1|few|17|TRBJ1-1
CASSWAGQTLGVTEAFF
TGCGCCAGCAGCTGGGCGGGACAGACGTTAGGGGTCACTGAAGCTTTCTTT
>NA|TRBV20-1|many|12|TRBJ2-1
CSASKAYNEQFF
TGCAGTGCTAGTAAAGCCTACAATGAGCAGTTCTTC
>TRBD1|TRBV2|NA|14|TRBJ2-3
CASSVQGEIDTQYF
TGTGCCAGCAGTGTTCAGGGGGAAATAGATACGCAGTATTTT
>TRBD1|TRBV5-1|few|15|TRBJ1-2
CASSPQGAPTGGYTF
TGCGCCAGCAGTCCGCAGGGGGCGCCGACGGGGGGCTACACCTTC
>NA|TRBV7-9|NA|16|TRBJ2-3
CASSKLQQGGPDTQYF
TGTGCCAGCAGCAAATTACAACAGGGAGGCCCAGATACGCAGTATTTT
>TRBD1|TRBV7-3|few|13|TRBJ1-2
CASSQAGGTGYTF
TGTGCCAGCAGCCAAGCAGGGGGCACTGGCTACACCTTC
>TRBD2|TRBV5-1|NA|16|TRBJ2-3
CASSLPGTGGGDTQYF
TGCGCCAGCAGCTTGCCCGGGACGGGGGGTGGAGATACGCAGTATTTT
>NA|TRBV20-1|few|14|TRBJ2-3
CSARAGGTTDTQYF
TGCAGTGCTAGAGCGGGGGGCACCACAGATACGCAGTATTTT
>TRBD2|TRBV11-2|once|18|TRBJ2-1
CASSLDMTSGGARNEQFF
TGTGCCAGCAGCTTAGATATGACTAGCGGGGGGGCCAGGAATGAGCAGTTCTTC
>TRBD1|TRBV6-2/TRBV6-3|NA|13|TRBJ2-1
CASRRTGDNEQFF
TGTGCCAGCAGACGGACAGGGGATAATGAGCAGTTCTTC
>NA|TRBV10-3|NA|15|TRBJ2-5
CAISESGGTPETQYF
TGTGCCATCAGTGAGTCTGGTGGGACGCCGGAGACCCAGTACTTC
>NA|TRBV12-3/TRBV12-4|NA|15|TRBJ1-5
CASSPRQAANQPQHF
TGTGCCAGCAGTCCTCGACAGGCCGCCAATCAGCCCCAGCATTTT
>NA|TRBV4-1|few|16|TRBJ2-2
CASSQVRQRNTGELFF
TGCGCCAGCAGCCAAGTGCGGCAGAGGAACACCGGGGAGCTGTTTTTT
>NA|TRBV9|few|17|TRBJ2-3
CASSDPKGFPRTDTQYF
TGTGCCAGCAGCGACCCGAAGGGCTTCCCTCGCACAGATACGCAGTATTTT
>NA|TRBV10-3|NA|17|TRBJ1-4
CAISESGDGGLNEKLFF
TGTGCCATCAGTGAGTCTGGGGACGGCGGTCTTAATGAAAAACTGTTTTTT
>TRBD2|TRBV20-1|NA|16|TRBJ2-1
CSARHLGTSSYNEQFF
TGCAGTGCTAGGCATCTGGGGACTAGCTCCTACAATGAGCAGTTCTTC
>NA|TRBV5-1|NA|12|TRBJ2-2
CASGRSAGELFF
TGCGCCAGCGGGCGCTCCGCCGGGGAGCTGTTTTTT
>TRBD1|TRBV28|NA|16|TRBJ2-4
CASGPGTGPFGNIQYF
TGTGCCAGCGGCCCCGGGACAGGACCCTTTGGAAACATTCAGTACTTC
>TRBD2|TRBV7-7|NA|15|TRBJ2-3
CASSVSGRATDTQYF
TGTGCCAGCAGCGTGAGCGGGAGGGCCACAGATACGCAGTATTTT
>NA|TRBV15|few|16|TRBJ1-5
CATSPPRGKSNQPQHF
TGTGCCACCAGCCCCCCGAGGGGGAAAAGCAATCAGCCCCAGCATTTT
>TRBD2|TRBV29-1|NA|14|TRBJ2-5
CSFRGLAGGETQYF
TGCAGCTTTAGGGGACTAGCGGGGGGAGAGACCCAGTACTTC
>NA|TRBV3-1|NA|14|TRBJ2-1
CASSSDRLHNEQFF
TGTGCCAGCAGCTCGGACAGACTTCACAATGAGCAGTTCTTC
>TRBD2|TRBV10-3|NA|16|TRBJ2-2
CAISEKVTSGPVELFF
TGTGCCATCAGTGAGAAGGTGACTAGCGGACCCGTGGAGCTGTTTTTT
>NA|TRBV3-1|NA|12|TRBJ2-3
CASSPTGFTQYF
TGTGCCAGCAGCCCTACAGGGTTTACGCAGTATTTT
>TRBD2|TRBV3-1|NA|16|TRBJ2-3
CASRAASGGARNTQYF
TGTGCCAGCAGGGCCGCTAGCGGGGGGGCCCGGAATACGCAGTATTTT
>NA|TRBV7-8|few|18|TRBJ2-1
CASSSIPFRESRPNEQFF
TGTGCCAGCAGCTCAATACCCTTCAGGGAGTCGAGGCCCAATGAGCAGTTCTTC
>TRBD1|TRBV6-1|NA|15|TRBJ2-7
CASSPTRTGSYEQYF
TGTGCCAGCAGTCCTACACGGACAGGGTCCTACGAGCAGTACTTC
>TRBD2|TRBV11-1|NA|14|TRBJ2-7
CASSFSGNPYEQYF
TGTGCCAGCAGCTTTAGCGGGAACCCCTACGAGCAGTACTTC
>NA|TRBV2|few|13|TRBJ2-1
CASSTYLDNEQFF
TGTGCCAGCAGTACTTACCTCGACAATGAGCAGTTCTTC
>TRBD2|TRBV9|few|14|TRBJ2-5
CASSAFGGQETQYF
TGTGCCAGCAGCGCGTTCGGGGGGCAAGAGACCCAGTACTTC